These 13 T cell receptor beta chains came from one sample sequenced in a study of neurological immune-mediated disorders. A single record per CDR3 protein comes from TCRdb applying MiXCR to the 5' RACE reads. The sample lists 90,000 to 150,000 distinct CDR3 sequences, roughly 3.4% seen once, with roughly 1.3% in the top ten. Material for sequencing was PBMCs. All receptors come from a woman aged 25-40 years with multiple sclerosis.

This clonotype showed up many times. The V gene is TRBV6-2 or TRBV6-3, the J gene TRBJ1-5; the D is unclear. CDR3 length equals 15 residues. Trimming stripped 6 bases from V and 1 base from J, with 13 bases between. Germline V gene sequence: CDR1 MNHEY, CDR2 SVGEGT. CDR3 sequence: CASRQAGFSNQPQHF. As DNA, the CDR3 is TGTGCCAGCAGGCAAGCGGGGTTCAGCAATCAGCCCCAGCATTTT.

This clonotype was recorded at least ten times. This chain links TRBV14 with TRBJ1-3, with TRBD1 identical over 8 bases. CDR3 size: 13 residues. The germline CDR1 and CDR2 sequences are SGHDN and FVKESK. J lost 4 bases, V lost 4 bases, and 0 bases had no gene match. This chain's CDR3 is CASSRDRGNTIYF. The CDR3 coding sequence is TGTGCCAGCAGCCGGGACAGGGGAAACACCATATATTTT.

This clonotype was seen repeatedly, ten times or more. The CDR3 DNA is TGCAGTGCTAGAGATGGTGGGGGAAACACTGAAGCTTTCTTT. It encodes CSARDGGGNTEAFF. The chain uses TRBV20-1 and TRBJ1-1; a weak D match, TRBD1 (5 bases). Deletions cut 0 bases from V and 2 bases from J, with 10 bases between. Per the germline V gene, CDR1 is DFQATT and CDR2 is SNEGSKA (reference sequence). This CDR3 contains 14 residues.

This clonotype occurred many times. The chain combines TRBV3-1 with TRBJ2-2; possibly TRBD2 for D (6 bases). Germline V gives CDR1 LGHDT, CDR2 YNNKEL (reference sequence). Deletions cut 4 bases from V and 6 bases from J, with 21 bases between. The CDR3 is 17 residues long. CDR3: CASSPLPMGQRAGELFF. CDR3 nucleotide sequence: TGTGCCAGCAGCCCGCTCCCCATGGGTCAGCGGGCCGGGGAGCTGTTTTTT.

This clonotype was seen repeatedly, ten times or more. This chain connects TRBV12-3 or TRBV12-4 to TRBJ2-1; tentatively, D is TRBD2 (6 bases). The CDR3 covers 15 residues. V lost 2 bases, J lost 3 bases, and 11 bases lay in between. CDR3 sequence: CASSLFQGGYNEQFF. The CDR3 DNA reads as TGTGCCAGCAGTTTATTTCAGGGAGGCTACAATGAGCAGTTCTTC.

This clonotype was recorded many times. The V and J genes are TRBV9 and TRBJ2-7; D unclear. CDR3 length: 13 residues. Between the trimmed V and J ends, which lost 4 bases and 3 bases, there was a span of 11 bases. Germline V CDR1 and CDR2: SGDLS, YYNGEE. CDR3 protein: CASSTSSNYEQYF. The CDR3 DNA sequence: TGTGCCAGCAGCACTTCATCTAACTACGAGCAGTACTTC.

This clonotype has a count of ten or more. The rearrangement links TRBV30 to TRBJ1-2; D gene unclear. CDR1 is GTSNPN and CDR2 is SVGIG in the germline V gene (reference sequence). The CDR3 length is 15 residues. V lost 5 bases to trimming and J lost 0 bases, with 16 bases between them. CDR3 sequence: CAWYKEKGPNYGYTF. CDR3 nucleotides: TGTGCCTGGTACAAGGAGAAGGGCCCTAACTATGGCTACACCTTC.

As to this clonotype: Being one base from a much bigger clone, this may be a read error. CDR3 sequence reads: CSANARGGNF. The CDR3 DNA is TGCAGTGCTAATGCCCGAGGCGGCAACTTT. This chain links TRBV20-1 with TRBJ1-6; D is undetermined. CDR1 and CDR2 from the germline V gene are DFQATT and SNEGSKA (reference sequence). The CDR3 is 10 residues long.

This clonotype was detected only a few times. This sequence may be a read error, since a much larger clone differs from it by one base. The rearrangement joins TRBV5-1 to TRBJ2-7, with D tentatively TRBD2 (5 bases). The CDR3 has 12 residues. CDR1 is SGHRS and CDR2 is YFSETQ in the germline V gene. CDR3 DNA: TGCGACAGCGGCGAGACCCCCTACGAGCAGTACTTC. This sequence encodes CDSGETPYEQYF.

This clonotype was seen at least ten times. The chain employs TRBV7-2 and TRBJ1-5; D might be TRBD1 (5 bases). Trimming cost V 5 bases and J 7 bases, with 15 bases left between them. CDR1 is SGHTA, CDR2 FQGNSA, per germline. This CDR3 has 14 amino acids. In DNA form, the CDR3 reads TGTGCCAGCAGCACCCAGGGATTAAGGCAGCCCCAGCATTTT. Its protein is CASSTQGLRQPQHF.

V and J are TRBV4-1 and TRBJ1-2; D remains ambiguous. The CDR3 length is 15 residues. Germline V gives CDR1 MGHRA, CDR2 YSYEKL. V lost 2 bases and J 10 bases, leaving 20 bases between the germline ends. The CDR3 here is CASSQNPGNSFVYTF. In nucleotides, the CDR3 is TGCGCCAGCAGCCAAAACCCGGGGAACAGTTTCGTCTACACCTTC.

The genes are TRBV18 and TRBJ1-2; weak D call: TRBD1 (5 bases). CDR3 length: 14 amino acids. With 6 bases removed from V and 2 bases from J, the gap between germline ends came to 13 bases. Germline CDR1 KGHSH, CDR2 LQKENI. CDR3 amino acids: CASSSTDRNYGYTF. The CDR3 coding sequence is TGTGCCAGCTCCTCGACAGATCGGAACTATGGCTACACCTTC.

There are many counts of this clonotype. V is TRBV5-1 and J is TRBJ1-1; maybe TRBD1 (5 bases). Trimming removed 5 bases at V and 3 bases at J, with 20 bases between. The CDR3 is 16 amino acids. From germline, CDR1 is SGHRS and CDR2 YFSETQ. CDR3 protein: CASSTPTIRGDTEAFF. In DNA, the CDR3 is TGCGCCAGCAGTACCCCTACGATTCGAGGGGACACTGAAGCTTTCTTT. Full variable domain (outside the CDR3, taken from reference TRBV5-1 and TRBJ1-1): KAGVTQTPRYLIKTRGQQVTLSCSPISGHRSVSWYQQTPGQGLQFLFEYFSETQRNKGNFPGRFSGRQFSNSRSEMNVSTLELGDSALYLCASSTPTIRGDTEAFFGQGTRLTVV.